The rows below give T cell receptor beta chains drawn from one sample of a study of cytomegalovirus exposure and HLA in healthy donors. Generated by immunoSEQ multiplex PCR, the TCRdb table keeps only in-frame clones and is missing some. Here the sample spans around 94,000 clones, over 65% being singletons. Sequencing used PBMCs. Every receptor here comes from a woman in her forties in good health and CMV-seropositive. Each CDR3 is given with its conserved first and last residue.

V gene: TRBV30; J gene: TRBJ1-6; CDR3 protein: CAWSQDRGGSYNSPLHF
V gene: TRBV7-2; J gene: TRBJ2-7; CDR3 protein: CASSSLRGTSGSLYEQYF
V gene: TRBV5-4; J gene: TRBJ2-7; CDR3 protein: CASSFLVPGSNSYEQYF
V gene: TRBV5-8; J gene: TRBJ1-2; CDR3 protein: CASQGFNRGGDGYTF
V gene: TRBV9; J gene: TRBJ1-1; CDR3 protein: CASSARTGAEAFF
V gene: TRBV5-1; J gene: TRBJ2-7; CDR3 protein: CASSRGGRYEQYF
V gene: TRBV21-1; J gene: TRBJ1-5; CDR3 protein: CASTENQPQHF
V gene: TRBV15; J gene: TRBJ1-3; CDR3 protein: CATSRAEGSIYF
V gene: TRBV2; J gene: TRBJ2-5; CDR3 protein: CASSEGAWETQYF
V gene: TRBV7-6; J gene: TRBJ2-1; CDR3 protein: CASSLLAGGPVSSYNEQFF
V gene: TRBV11-2; J gene: TRBJ2-5; CDR3 protein: CASSLYGVTETQYF
V gene: TRBV7-2; J gene: TRBJ2-2; CDR3 protein: CASSLARGSGKGIGELFF
V gene: TRBV6-5; J gene: TRBJ2-7; CDR3 protein: CASSYSVAGYEQYF
V gene: TRBV5-1; J gene: TRBJ1-1; CDR3 protein: CASSWGQPNPEAFF
V gene: TRBV11-3; J gene: TRBJ2-1; CDR3 protein: CASSSGLAGFSYNEQFF
V gene: TRBV10-3; J gene: TRBJ1-5; CDR3 protein: CAIRGQGDQPQHF
V gene: TRBV19; J gene: .; CDR3 protein: CASRRTDRYEQYF
V gene: TRBV5-4; J gene: TRBJ2-7; CDR3 protein: CASSLEGGRLLYEQYF
V gene: TRBV11-2; J gene: TRBJ2-1; CDR3 protein: CASTTSFNEQFF
V gene: TRBV6-5; J gene: TRBJ2-1; CDR3 protein: CASRASGFNEQFF
V gene: TRBV7-2; J gene: TRBJ1-5; CDR3 protein: CASSSTSSQPQHF
V gene: TRBV11-1; J gene: TRBJ2-2; CDR3 protein: CASSQPGTSVTGELFF
V gene: TRBV6-6; J gene: TRBJ2-1; CDR3 protein: CASAFRQSNEQFF
V gene: TRBV10-3; J gene: TRBJ2-5; CDR3 protein: CAISESAGMETQYF
V gene: TRBV5-1; J gene: TRBJ2-7; CDR3 protein: CASSLGGLEQYF
V gene: TRBV5-1; J gene: TRBJ2-5; CDR3 protein: CASSPRVGETQYF
V gene: TRBV6-4; J gene: TRBJ1-4; CDR3 protein: CASRGGEWGGRINEKLFF
V gene: TRBV7-9; J gene: TRBJ2-6; CDR3 protein: CASSRTTGGEAGANVLTF
V gene: TRBV6-1; J gene: TRBJ1-6; CDR3 protein: CASSVGGSSYNSPLHF
V gene: TRBV6-7; J gene: TRBJ2-7; CDR3 protein: CASSYSIGPGGGPPYEQYF
V gene: TRBV7-2; J gene: TRBJ1-4; CDR3 protein: CASSDGTGLTNEKLFF
V gene: TRBV7-6; J gene: TRBJ2-1; CDR3 protein: CASSNPGLTDNEQFF
V gene: TRBV5-4; J gene: TRBJ2-7; CDR3 protein: CASSLGQGRPYEQYF
V gene: TRBV11-1; J gene: TRBJ2-5; CDR3 protein: CASSLDLPGQTYF
V gene: TRBV10-1; J gene: TRBJ2-7; CDR3 protein: CASTRQGICYEQYF
V gene: TRBV29-1; J gene: TRBJ2-3; CDR3 protein: CSAPGADTQYF
V gene: TRBV6-6; J gene: TRBJ1-5; CDR3 protein: CASSQDRNQPQHF
V gene: TRBV19; J gene: TRBJ2-7; CDR3 protein: CASMDYSYEQYF
V gene: TRBV4-2; J gene: TRBJ1-4; CDR3 protein: CASSQARYEKLFF
V gene: TRBV4-3; J gene: .; CDR3 protein: CASSLDRGRYEQYF
V gene: TRBV9; J gene: TRBJ2-7; CDR3 protein: CASSGQGSEQYF